This TCR beta chain is drawn from a study of T cells in Graves' hyperthyroidism and ophthalmopathy. This clonotype was observed many times. The antigen is unknown. The study's findings and limits: Before onset, ophthalmopathy was predicted by the model a median approximately 6.5 months earlier. Blood also held most thyroid clonotypes expanded beyond 0.001.

TCR beta CDR3 sequences were amplified from RNA transcripts. The primer set for the first-round RT-PCR of the TCR CDR3 was HTBI. TCRdb used MiXCR to reprocess the multiplex PCR reads, holding one entry per CDR3 protein. The data hold under 650,000 distinct CDR3 sequences, with roughly 15% observed a single time. Graves' hyperthyroidism was deemed stable given no ophthalmopathy progression within 18 months. Isolation of PBMCs was performed on 9.5 to 10 ml fresh peripheral blood. The germline CDR1 and CDR2 sequences are DFQATT and SNEGSKA (reference sequence). Trimming stripped 5 bases from V and 4 bases from J, with 27 bases between. The CDR3 loop spans 18 amino acids.

J is TRBJ2-1 and V is TRBV20-1, with D perhaps matching TRBD2 (6 bases). Sequenced: blood. This TCR was recovered from a woman in her twenties or thirties with Graves' hyperthyroidism. Here the CDR3 reads CSASYLPRETRRYNEQFF. The CDR3 bases are TGCAGTGCTTCATATCTCCCTCGGGAGACCCGACGATACAATGAGCAGTTCTTC.